This T cell receptor beta chain was recovered during a study of cytomegalovirus exposure and HLA in healthy donors. This CDR3 spans 14 amino acids. The ends lost 0 bases at V and 5 bases at J; junction bases unmatched: 3. Germline V gene lookup returns CDR1 WNHNN and CDR2 SYGVQD (reference sequence). The sample holds a few counts of this clone. Primers: 60 Vbeta forward and 13 Jbeta reverse. Sequenced by immunoSEQ multiplex PCR; TCRdb stores in-frame clones only, minus some. The table has around 110,000 clones, around 10% seen once; the top ten hold roughly 3.1%. V and J are TRBV10-1 and TRBJ2-7; 8 bases line up with TRBD1. Specimen: PBMCs. The receptor was isolated from a man aged 25 to 45 in good health and CMV-seronegative. The chain's CDR3 is CASSESAGGNEQYF. The CDR3 coding sequence is TGCGCCAGCAGTGAGTCAGCAGGGGGCAACGAGCAGTACTTC.